This T cell receptor (beta chain) appears in the sequencing data of a study of shared clonotypes between healthy human individuals. Study details: A donor's plate count was three for CD4 naive and three for CD4 memory; CD8 naive had two and CD8 memory one.

Germline V gene lookup returns CDR1 MNHEY and CDR2 SMNVEV (reference sequence). Trimming took 6 bases from V and 2 from J, leaving 21 bases between them. The CDR3 has 17 amino acids. TCRdb's copy holds only in-frame clones and misses some; the assay was immunoSEQ multiplex PCR. The sample comprises 500,000 to 550,000 clones, approximately 95% of which are singletons, and about 0.068% rests with the top ten. Sequencing was done on a sample of naive CD4+ T cells sorted from blood. As for subset: CD45RA+ positively selected. The sequence derives from a woman in her twenties or thirties in good health. V gene TRBV27 combines with J gene TRBJ2-3; D tentatively fits TRBD1 or TRBD2 (5 bases each). CDR3 in amino acids: CASRTYRDRRTTDTQYF. As DNA, the CDR3 is TGTGCCAGCAGGACATATCGGGACCGCCGTACCACAGATACGCAGTATTTT.